What follows describes a single T cell receptor (beta chain). Repertoires were generated with immunoSEQ multiplex PCR, while TCRdb's copy carries only in-frame clones and drops some. The repertoire holds some 130,000 clones, with around 92% as singletons. The data belong to a study of T cell responses to AZD1222 COVID-19 vaccine. Germline CDR1 and CDR2: SGDLS and YYNGEE. CDR3 length: 15 amino acids. J gave up 4 bases and V 4 bases, and 5 bases lay outside the gene matches. The V gene is TRBV9, the J gene TRBJ2-3; 11 bases agree with TRBD2. The sequenced sample was peripheral blood, obtained 28 days after the second AZD1222 dose. This clonotype was obtained from an adult who received the AZD1222 COVID-19 vaccine. The CDR3 DNA sequence: TGTGCCAGCAGCTCGACTAGCGGGATTGCAGATACGCAGTATTTT. This translates into CASSSTSGIADTQYF.